These T cell receptor beta chains were read from a single sample in a study of T cell responses to AZD1222 COVID-19 vaccine. Sequencing was performed with immunoSEQ multiplex PCR; in TCRdb, only in-frame clones are kept and a portion is missing. The table has some 18,000 clones, about four fifths seen once. Source: peripheral blood, taken 28 days after the second AZD1222 dose. The receptors shown here come from an adult who received the AZD1222 COVID-19 vaccine. The CDR3 runs from the conserved cysteine through the conserved F or W. Each record gives: V gene, CDR3 length, J gene, clone size, D gene, CDR3 protein, CDR3 DNA. D genes are given only for firm matches. Clone size is shown for a subset of rows, as once, few, many or a class of expanded clone.

v_call: TRBV5-1; cdr3_length: 15; j_call: TRBJ2-1; clone_size: .; d_call: TRBD2; cdr3_aa: CASSLGLATIDEQFF; cdr3_nt: TGCGCCAGCAGCTTGGGACTAGCCACCATCGATGAGCAGTTCTTC
v_call: TRBV7-9; cdr3_length: 13; j_call: TRBJ1-1; clone_size: .; d_call: .; cdr3_aa: CASERQMNTEAFF; cdr3_nt: TGTGCCAGCGAACGACAGATGAACACTGAAGCTTTCTTT
v_call: TRBV11-3; cdr3_length: 12; j_call: TRBJ2-1; clone_size: .; d_call: .; cdr3_aa: CASNDMGDEQFF; cdr3_nt: TGTGCCAGCAACGACATGGGAGATGAGCAGTTCTTC
v_call: TRBV6-5; cdr3_length: 15; j_call: TRBJ1-1; clone_size: medium-sized; d_call: TRBD1; cdr3_aa: CASRPQTGVWTEAFF; cdr3_nt: TGTGCCAGCAGACCTCAGACAGGGGTTTGGACTGAAGCTTTCTTT
v_call: TRBV11-2; cdr3_length: 17; j_call: TRBJ1-2; clone_size: .; d_call: .; cdr3_aa: CASSLEEARALAYGYTF; cdr3_nt: TGTGCCAGCAGCTTAGAAGAGGCGCGGGCTTTGGCCTATGGCTACACCTTC
v_call: TRBV3-1/TRBV3-2; cdr3_length: 13; j_call: TRBJ2-5; clone_size: .; d_call: .; cdr3_aa: CASRDGGRETQYF; cdr3_nt: TGTGCCAGCAGGGACGGCGGTCGGGAGACCCAGTACTTC
v_call: TRBV5-4; cdr3_length: 17; j_call: TRBJ1-4; clone_size: .; d_call: .; cdr3_aa: CASSPNEGSATNEKLFF; cdr3_nt: TGTGCCAGCAGCCCGAACGAGGGGTCTGCAACTAATGAAAAACTGTTTTTT
v_call: TRBV4-1; cdr3_length: 15; j_call: TRBJ2-7; clone_size: .; d_call: .; cdr3_aa: CASSPTGTAPYEQYF; cdr3_nt: TGCGCCAGCAGCCCCACAGGGACTGCCCCCTACGAGCAGTACTTC
v_call: TRBV5-4; cdr3_length: 14; j_call: TRBJ2-7; clone_size: .; d_call: TRBD1; cdr3_aa: CASRDRGGGYEQYF; cdr3_nt: TGTGCCAGCAGGGACAGGGGGGGAGGGTACGAGCAGTACTTC
v_call: TRBV5-1; cdr3_length: 19; j_call: TRBJ2-1; clone_size: .; d_call: TRBD2; cdr3_aa: CASSLPGLAGGHSYNEQFF; cdr3_nt: TGCGCCAGCAGCTTACCGGGACTAGCGGGGGGGCACTCCTACAATGAGCAGTTCTTC
v_call: TRBV5-4; cdr3_length: 16; j_call: TRBJ2-5; clone_size: .; d_call: TRBD2; cdr3_aa: CASSLPLAGARATQYF; cdr3_nt: TGTGCCAGCAGCTTGCCCTTAGCGGGAGCGAGGGCTACCCAGTACTTC
v_call: TRBV7-8; cdr3_length: 18; j_call: TRBJ1-2; clone_size: .; d_call: TRBD1; cdr3_aa: CASSFGFPSTGRMRGYTF; cdr3_nt: TGTGCCAGCAGCTTTGGCTTCCCGTCGACAGGGCGTATGCGCGGCTACACCTTC
v_call: TRBV2; cdr3_length: 15; j_call: TRBJ2-1; clone_size: .; d_call: TRBD2; cdr3_aa: CASRSSGSYYNEQFF; cdr3_nt: TGTGCCAGCAGGAGTAGCGGGTCTTACTACAATGAGCAGTTCTTC
v_call: TRBV7-8; cdr3_length: 17; j_call: TRBJ1-1; clone_size: .; d_call: .; cdr3_aa: CASSSVPRGGKITEAFF; cdr3_nt: TGTGCCAGCAGCTCGGTACCGCGGGGGGGAAAGATCACTGAAGCTTTCTTT
v_call: TRBV3-1/TRBV3-2; cdr3_length: 12; j_call: TRBJ2-1; clone_size: .; d_call: .; cdr3_aa: CASSYTSREQFF; cdr3_nt: TGTGCCAGCAGTTACACTAGCCGCGAGCAGTTCTTC
v_call: TRBV5-4; cdr3_length: 13; j_call: TRBJ2-5; clone_size: .; d_call: .; cdr3_aa: CASSPRQGETQYF; cdr3_nt: TGTGCCAGCAGCCCCAGACAAGGGGAGACCCAGTACTTC
v_call: TRBV7-9; cdr3_length: 14; j_call: TRBJ2-2; clone_size: few; d_call: TRBD1; cdr3_aa: CASSTDRGTGELFF; cdr3_nt: TGTGCCAGCAGCACGGACAGGGGTACCGGGGAGCTGTTTTTT
v_call: TRBV6-2/TRBV6-3; cdr3_length: 13; j_call: TRBJ1-1; clone_size: .; d_call: .; cdr3_aa: CASSYMRGTEAFF; cdr3_nt: TGTGCCAGCAGTTACATGAGAGGGACTGAAGCTTTCTTT
v_call: TRBV9; cdr3_length: 16; j_call: TRBJ2-7; clone_size: .; d_call: .; cdr3_aa: CASSRTGTDHFYEQYF; cdr3_nt: TGTGCCAGCAGCCGAACCGGGACCGACCATTTCTACGAGCAGTACTTC
v_call: TRBV24-1; cdr3_length: 16; j_call: TRBJ2-5; clone_size: .; d_call: TRBD1; cdr3_aa: CATSDLPQGADETQYF; cdr3_nt: TGTGCCACCAGTGATCTTCCCCAGGGGGCTGATGAGACCCAGTACTTC
v_call: TRBV11-2; cdr3_length: 15; j_call: TRBJ2-2; clone_size: .; d_call: .; cdr3_aa: CASSLVRGHTGELFF; cdr3_nt: TGTGCCAGCAGCTTAGTCAGGGGACACACCGGGGAGCTGTTTTTT
v_call: TRBV5-1; cdr3_length: 14; j_call: TRBJ1-5; clone_size: .; d_call: .; cdr3_aa: CASSEGGNNQPQHF; cdr3_nt: TGCGCCAGCAGTGAGGGAGGAAACAATCAGCCCCAGCATTTT
v_call: TRBV19; cdr3_length: 16; j_call: TRBJ1-1; clone_size: medium-sized; d_call: TRBD1; cdr3_aa: CASSTNRQGAATEAFF; cdr3_nt: TGTGCCAGTAGCACAAACAGACAGGGGGCGGCGACTGAAGCTTTCTTT
v_call: TRBV6-2/TRBV6-3; cdr3_length: 12; j_call: TRBJ1-2; clone_size: .; d_call: .; cdr3_aa: CASSYSWDGYTF; cdr3_nt: TGTGCCAGCAGTTACTCCTGGGATGGCTACACCTTC
v_call: TRBV27; cdr3_length: 17; j_call: TRBJ2-6; clone_size: once; d_call: TRBD2; cdr3_aa: CASSRTSGTSGANVLTF; cdr3_nt: TGTGCCAGCAGTCGGACTAGCGGGACTTCTGGGGCCAACGTCCTGACTTTC
v_call: TRBV7-2; cdr3_length: 19; j_call: TRBJ2-1; clone_size: .; d_call: .; cdr3_aa: CASSLVGVTAGSSYNEQFF; cdr3_nt: TGTGCCAGCAGCTTAGTTGGGGTCACCGCGGGTTCCTCCTACAATGAGCAGTTCTTC
v_call: TRBV14; cdr3_length: 11; j_call: TRBJ1-1; clone_size: .; d_call: .; cdr3_aa: CASSESGGAFF; cdr3_nt: TGTGCCAGCAGCGAGAGTGGGGGGGCTTTCTTT
v_call: TRBV19; cdr3_length: 19; j_call: TRBJ1-5; clone_size: .; d_call: .; cdr3_aa: CASSIGARSFAGSNQPQHF; cdr3_nt: TGTGCCAGTAGTATAGGCGCCAGAAGCTTCGCCGGGAGCAATCAGCCCCAGCATTTT